A selection of T cell receptor beta chains follows, all from one sample in a study of Tregs in tolerant kidney transplant recipients. Clones were sequenced by immunoSEQ multiplex PCR, and TCRdb holds only the in-frame ones, with some missing. The sample lists around 75,000 clones; 70% to 90% were seen once. This specimen consisted of CD4+ T cells from blood, obtained before the transplant. Receptors were obtained from a human donor who received a combined kidney and bone marrow transplant. CDR3s include the opening cysteine and the closing phenylalanine or tryptophan. A D gene is named only where the DNA matches it firmly. Only some rows state a clone size, as once, few, many or a class for expanded clones.

v_gene	d_gene	j_gene	abundance	CDR3nt	CDR3aa
TRBV7-8	NA	TRBJ2-7	NA	TGTGCCAGCAGCTTAGCGCGGCTGTACGAGCAGTACTTC	CASSLARLYEQYF
TRBV5-1	NA	TRBJ2-3	NA	TGCGCCAGCAGAGCGGACCCAAGCACAGATACGCAGTATTTT	CASRADPSTDTQYF
TRBV19	TRBD2	TRBJ2-5	NA	TGTGCCAGTAGGCAACGGGGACTAGCGGGAGGGCCAGAGACCCAGTACTTC	CASRQRGLAGGPETQYF
TRBV6-4	NA	TRBJ1-3	NA	TGTGCCAGCAGATACAGGTCGGCCTCCTCTGGAAACACCATATATTTT	CASRYRSASSGNTIYF
TRBV4-2	TRBD1	TRBJ1-2	once	TGTGCCAGCAGCCAGGGGTCGGGACAGGGTTTTTCTTACACCTTC	CASSQGSGQGFSYTF
TRBV18	TRBD1	TRBJ2-7	few	TGTGCCAGCTCACAAGGACAGGGGATCGAGCAGTACTTC	CASSQGQGIEQYF
TRBV5-1	TRBD1	TRBJ2-3	NA	TGCGCCAGCGGGGACAGGGTGACAGATACGCAGTATTTT	CASGDRVTDTQYF
TRBV5-1	TRBD1	TRBJ2-2	NA	TGCGCCAGCAGCTTGGGGGACAGGGATACCGGGGAGCTGTTTTTT	CASSLGDRDTGELFF
TRBV30	NA	TRBJ1-1	once	TGTGCCTGGAGTGGTCAGGGACTTGAAGCTTTCTTT	CAWSGQGLEAFF
TRBV2	TRBD1	TRBJ2-7	NA	TGTGCCAGCAGCTCCACAGGGGGCATCTCCTACGAGCAGTACTTC	CASSSTGGISYEQYF
TRBV9	NA	TRBJ1-1	NA	TGTGCCAGCAGCCAAATTGGCCTGCCAGGCACTGAAGCTTTCTTT	CASSQIGLPGTEAFF
TRBV29-1	TRBD1	TRBJ2-5	NA	TGCAGCGTTGAGCAGGGGGCCGGAGAGACCCAGTACTTC	CSVEQGAGETQYF
TRBV28	TRBD2	TRBJ2-1	NA	TGTGCCAGCACCCTAGCGGGAGGGCCTTATGAGCAGTTCTTC	CASTLAGGPYEQFF
TRBV27	TRBD2	TRBJ2-3	NA	TGTGCCAGCAGTTCGGGACTAGCGGGCACAGATACGCAGTATTTT	CASSSGLAGTDTQYF
TRBV25-1	NA	TRBJ1-4	NA	TGTGCCAGCAGTTGGGTCGGGGAAAAACTGTTTTTT	CASSWVGEKLFF
TRBV7-6	TRBD2	TRBJ2-1	NA	TGTGCCAGCAGCTTAACTAGCGGGACACACAATGAGCAGTTCTTC	CASSLTSGTHNEQFF
TRBV28	TRBD2	TRBJ2-7	NA	TGTGCCAGCAGTTTACTAGCGGGAATGTGGCACGAGCAGTACTTC	CASSLLAGMWHEQYF
TRBV5-4	TRBD2	TRBJ2-5	NA	TGTGCCAGCAGCCCCCCCTGGGGTAGCGGGAAAGGGACCCAGTACTTC	CASSPPWGSGKGTQYF
TRBV2	TRBD2	TRBJ2-3	NA	TGTGCCAGCAGTGAAGACACCAGGACTAGCGGGAGCCGTCGCACAGATACGCAGTATTTT	CASSEDTRTSGSRRTDTQYF
TRBV10-2	NA	TRBJ2-1	NA	TGCGCCAGCAGCCTCAGGGGTTACAATGAGCAGTTCTTC	CASSLRGYNEQFF
TRBV28	NA	TRBJ1-1	NA	TGTGCCAGCACGCCCGCTGGACAGCAAATGAACACTGAAGCTTTCTTT	CASTPAGQQMNTEAFF
TRBV30	NA	TRBJ2-1	NA	TGTGCCTGGAGTATGACTAGTGTCTACAATGAGCAGTTCTTC	CAWSMTSVYNEQFF
TRBV6-6	NA	TRBJ1-1	NA	TGTGCCAGCAGACCTGACAGGTTGGGCATGAACACTGAAGCTTTCTTT	CASRPDRLGMNTEAFF
TRBV5-1	NA	TRBJ2-1	NA	TGCGCCAGCAGCTTGAGGGGAAACTACAATGAGCAGTTCTTC	CASSLRGNYNEQFF
TRBV4-3	TRBD2	TRBJ2-1	few	TGCGCCAGCAGCCAAGGGCGCGGGGGAGGGAATGAGCAGTTCTTC	CASSQGRGGGNEQFF
TRBV5-1	TRBD2	TRBJ2-7	NA	TGCGCCAGCAGCTACGGGGGGACTAGCGGGACGTCCTCCTACGAGCAGTACTTC	CASSYGGTSGTSSYEQYF
TRBV7-9	NA	TRBJ2-7	NA	TGTGCCAGCAGCTCTATCTCCAGGGGTCCCTCCTACGAGCAGTACTTC	CASSSISRGPSYEQYF
TRBV9	TRBD1	TRBJ1-3	NA	TGTGCCAGCAGCGTAGATGGACAGGGGAACGGAAACACCATATATTTT	CASSVDGQGNGNTIYF
TRBV7-3	TRBD2	TRBJ2-2	NA	TGTGCCACGAGCGGGACGAACACCGGGGAGCTGTTTTTT	CATSGTNTGELFF
TRBV30	NA	TRBJ1-3	NA	TGTGCCTGGAGTGTAGGAGGGAGCTCTGGAAACACCATATATTTT	CAWSVGGSSGNTIYF
TRBV11-2	NA	TRBJ2-7	NA	TGTGCCAGCAGCTTAGGGGACACTTTAGGAGGCTCCGAGCAGTACTTC	CASSLGDTLGGSEQYF
TRBV29-1	TRBD1	TRBJ1-1	NA	TGCAGCGTTGAAAGGCAGGGGGCGCAAGCTTTCTTT	CSVERQGAQAFF
TRBV2	TRBD1	TRBJ1-1	few	TGTGCCAGCGGTCAACAGGGGGACACTGAAGCTTTCTTT	CASGQQGDTEAFF
TRBV19	NA	TRBJ1-1	NA	TGTGCCAGTAGTTTGTTACAGTTGAACACTGAAGCTTTCTTT	CASSLLQLNTEAFF
TRBV5-5	TRBD2	TRBJ2-3	few	TGTGCCAGCAGCTTGGCATTTCTAGCGGGAGGGGAGGTTACGCAGTATTTT	CASSLAFLAGGEVTQYF
TRBV4-2	TRBD1	TRBJ1-1	NA	TGTGCCAGCAGGGGAACAGGGGTCACTGAAGCTTTCTTT	CASRGTGVTEAFF
TRBV4-3	TRBD1	TRBJ2-7	once	TGCGCCAGCAGCCAAGGACACAGGGGGGCCTACGAGCAGTACTTC	CASSQGHRGAYEQYF
TRBV10-1	TRBD1	TRBJ2-1	NA	TGCGCCAGCAGTGGCTTACGACAGGGGGCTAATCAGTGGGATGAGCAGTTCTTC	CASSGLRQGANQWDEQFF
TRBV19	TRBD1	TRBJ1-1	NA	TGTGCCAGTAGGATAACCGGGACAGGGGACACTGAAGCTTTCTTT	CASRITGTGDTEAFF
TRBV6-6	NA	TRBJ2-2	NA	TGTGCCAGCCGTGGGGCTTGGGAGCTGTTTTTT	CASRGAWELFF
TRBV5-4	NA	TRBJ2-4	few	TGTGCCAGCAGCTTGGGAGGGGCCAAAAACATTCAGTACTTC	CASSLGGAKNIQYF
TRBV4-3	NA	TRBJ2-1	NA	TGCGCCAGCAGCCACCGGACTCTTGCCTACAATGAGCAGTTCTTC	CASSHRTLAYNEQFF
TRBV18	NA	TRBJ2-1	NA	TGTGCCAGCTCCCTTGAGAGGGCTGAGCAGTTCTTC	CASSLERAEQFF